The 26 T cell receptor beta chains below come from one sample, sequenced in a study of blood T cell repertoires in COVID-19. This table comes from immunoSEQ multiplex PCR, and its TCRdb copy is limited to in-frame clones, with some not included. The sample holds about 430,000 clones, approximately 90% seen once. The sample taken for sequencing was PBMCs or T cells enriched from blood (not recorded which). These receptor sequences come from a man aged 25-45 years who had recovered from COVID-19.

This clone came up once. Other DNA sequences in the sample encode the same CDR3. CDR3 sequence (DNA): TGCGCCAGCAGCTTGGCGGGTGATACGCAGTATTTT. Protein: CASSLAGDTQYF. The gene calls are TRBV5-1 and TRBJ2-3; no clear D gene. Germline CDR1 is SGHRS and CDR2 is YFSETQ. The CDR3 is 12 residues long. V was trimmed by 0 bases and J by 6 bases, leaving 5 bases between them.

J is TRBJ2-1 and V is TRBV5-1; perhaps TRBD2 as D (6 bases). CDR1 is SGHRS and CDR2 is YFSETQ in the germline V gene. Trimming took off 0 bases at V and 2 bases at J, with 9 bases between the two ends. The CDR3 runs 15 residues. The CDR3 region is CASSLGGGTYNEQFF. CDR3 coding DNA: TGCGCCAGCAGCTTGGGCGGAGGGACCTACAATGAGCAGTTCTTC.

V gene TRBV10-3 combines with J gene TRBJ1-6; a possible D gene is TRBD1 (5 bases). The CDR3 has 15 residues. Trimming removed 3 bases at V and 4 bases at J, with 10 bases between. Looked up from germline, CDR1 is ENHRY and CDR2 is SYGVKD. In DNA form, the CDR3 reads TGTGCCATCAGTGAATCGGGGGATTATAATTCACCCCTCCACTTT. Amino acid sequence: CAISESGDYNSPLHF.

The V call is TRBV19, the J call TRBJ1-5, with TRBD1 matching over 7 bases. Germline V CDR1 and CDR2: LNHDA, SQIVND (reference sequence). The CDR3 is made up of 15 amino acids. V trimming: 5 bases; J trimming: 3 bases; junction bases outside the gene matches: 7. As DNA, the CDR3 is TGTGCCAGTAGTTCCGCAGGGGGTACCAATCAGCCCCAGCATTTT. As protein: CASSSAGGTNQPQHF. The full variable domain, rest sourced from reference TRBV19 and TRBJ1-5, is DGGITQSPKYLFRKEGQNVTLSCEQNLNHDAMYWYRQDPGQGLRLIYYSQIVNDFQKGDIAEGYSVSREKKESFPLTVTSAQKNPTAFYLCASSSAGGTNQPQHFGDGTRLSIL.

This clone occurred once. The genes are TRBV29-1 and TRBJ1-4; 7 nucleotides line up with TRBD1. Germline values: CDR1 SQVTM, CDR2 ANQGSEA. The CDR3 spans 14 residues. After removal of 6 bases from V and 7 bases from J, the junction contained 11 bases not matched to a gene. This chain's CDR3 is CSVRQGIRAEKLFF. CDR3 nucleotides: TGCAGCGTCCGACAGGGTATTCGTGCTGAAAAACTGTTTTTT. The whole variable domain, remainder taken from reference TRBV29-1 and TRBJ1-4, is SAVISQKPSRDICQRGTSLTIQCQVDSQVTMMFWYRQQPGQSLTLIATANQGSEATYESGFVIDKFPISRPNLTFSTLTVSNMSPEDSSIYLCSVRQGIRAEKLFFGSGTQLSVL.

V gene TRBV7-2 combines with J gene TRBJ2-6; D is perhaps TRBD2 (5 bases). Trimming stripped 5 bases from V and 2 bases from J, with 10 bases between. The CDR3 is 15 amino acids. Germline V gene lookup returns CDR1 SGHTA and CDR2 FQGNSA. The CDR3 DNA reads TGTGCCAGCAGCATGGGAGTGACTGGGGCCAACGTCCTGACTTTC. Translated, it gives CASSMGVTGANVLTF.

The chain links TRBV6-1 to TRBJ2-1, with 7 bases aligning to TRBD2. V dropped 4 bases and J dropped 1; count of bases not matched to a gene: 7. The CDR3 consists of 16 residues. Germline V gene data show CDR1 as MNHNS and CDR2 as SASEGT. This CDR3 reads CASSGRLARSYNEQFF. CDR3 in DNA: TGTGCCAGCAGTGGACGACTAGCTCGATCCTACAATGAGCAGTTCTTC.

The rearrangement joins TRBV29-1 to TRBJ1-2; 11 nucleotides match TRBD1. Germline lookup yields CDR1 SQVTM and CDR2 ANQGSEA. J gave up 4 bases and V 7 bases, and 5 bases lay outside the gene matches. CDR3 length equals 13 residues. CDR3 DNA: TGCAGCGCCAGGGACAGGGGGTTCTATGGCTACACCTTC. Translating gives CSARDRGFYGYTF.

This clone showed up just a few times. The V and J genes are TRBV9 and TRBJ1-6; 8 bases align to TRBD1. There are 14 residues in the CDR3. The germline CDR1 and CDR2 sequences are SGDLS and YYNGEE. The V and J ends lost 6 bases and 5 bases, in that order; junction bases with no gene match: 4. CDR3 sequence (DNA): TGTGCCAGCAACCCGGGACAGGATAATTCACCCCTCCACTTT. Protein product: CASNPGQDNSPLHF.

The chain links TRBV3-1 (or the pseudogene TRBV3-2) to TRBJ1-2; 9 bases match TRBD1. Germline V lookup: CDR1 LGHDT, CDR2 YNNKEL (reference sequence). This CDR3 is built from 16 residues. The trim removed 4 bases at V and 4 bases at J, leaving 10 bases unmatched. CDR3 loop: CASSRILTGGVYGYTF. The CDR3 bases are TGTGCCAGCAGCCGTATTCTCACAGGGGGCGTCTATGGCTACACCTTC.

The chain is built from TRBV5-4 and TRBJ1-2; 8 nucleotides line up with TRBD1. The CDR3 loop spans 16 amino acids. Germline V gene sequence: CDR1 SGHNT, CDR2 YYREEE (reference sequence). V was clipped by 0 bases and J by 4 bases; unmatched bases: 8. CDR3 sequence (DNA): TGTGCCAGCAGCTTGGACTTGCCTGGGACAGGCTATGGCTACACCTTC. It specifies CASSLDLPGTGYGYTF.

This rearrangement joins TRBV10-1 to TRBJ2-1; 7 nucleotides agree with TRBD2. The CDR3 totals 15 residues. Trimming took 8 bases from V and 4 from J; bases not matched to a gene: 11. Germline V gives CDR1 WNHNN, CDR2 SYGVQD (reference sequence). CDR3 DNA sequence: TGCGCCAGCCTTTCTTCGCGGGAGCTTTACAATGAGCAGTTCTTC. The encoded protein is CASLSSRELYNEQFF.

Regarding this clone: Other DNA sequences within the sample encode an identical CDR3. The gene calls are TRBV27 and TRBJ2-7; TRBD2 is a possible D gene (5 bases). CDR1 and CDR2 (germline): MNHEY, SMNVEV (reference sequence). Trimming stripped 3 bases from V and 4 bases from J, with 10 bases between. This CDR3 region has 13 residues. The CDR3 coding sequence is TGTGCCAGCAGTTTCGTAAGAGGGTACGAGCAGTACTTC. This gives the protein CASSFVRGYEQYF.

The J gene is TRBJ2-3, the V gene TRBV29-1, with no clear D. There are 13 residues in the CDR3. V was cut by 2 bases and J by 0 bases, with 6 bases left in between. In germline, CDR1 is SQVTM, CDR2 ANQGSEA. The CDR3 loop reads CSVEYGSTDTQYF. CDR3 nucleotide sequence: TGCAGCGTTGAATACGGTAGCACAGATACGCAGTATTTT.

This chain links TRBV4-1 with TRBJ2-5, with D possibly being TRBD2 (5 bases). Germline values: CDR1 MGHRA, CDR2 YSYEKL. The CDR3 has 13 amino acids. The germline V and J ends were trimmed by 6 bases and 4 bases, with 12 bases remaining between them. The CDR3 nucleotides read TGCGCCAGCAGTCTCTTACGGGGAGAGACCCAGTACTTC. Amino acid sequence: CASSLLRGETQYF.

This clone was recorded once. The rearrangement links TRBV5-1 to TRBJ2-1, with TRBD2 matching 7 bases. CDR1 and CDR2 from the germline V gene are SGHRS and YFSETQ. This CDR3 is 15 amino acids long. V was pared by 2 bases and J by 4 bases, with 6 bases of the junction left unmatched. CDR3 amino acids: CASSFPGGGYNEQFF. Written as DNA, the CDR3 is TGCGCCAGCAGCTTCCCGGGAGGAGGATACAATGAGCAGTTCTTC.

The chain has TRBV19 and TRBJ2-7, with 8 bases identical to TRBD2. CDR3 length: 15 residues. V shed 5 bases and J 0 bases; nucleotides not matched to a gene: 6. The germline V gene has CDR1 LNHDA and CDR2 SQIVND (reference sequence). The chain's CDR3 is CASSRSGTPSYEQYF. The CDR3, as DNA: TGTGCCAGTAGTCGTAGCGGGACCCCCTCCTACGAGCAGTACTTC.

V usage is TRBV4-1 and J usage is TRBJ2-2, with D possibly TRBD1 on 7 matching bases. In germline, CDR1 is MGHRA, CDR2 YSYEKL. V was shortened by 4 bases and J by 4 bases, with 13 bases between the two germline ends. This CDR3 is 15 amino acids long. The CDR3 nucleotides are TGCGCCAGCAGCCGGGGGGACAGCGGCACCGGGGAGCTGTTTTTT. As protein: CASSRGDSGTGELFF.

This clone was observed once. The V and J genes are TRBV28 and TRBJ2-1; D possibly corresponds to TRBD2 (6 bases). The ends were cut back, 5 bases at V and 9 bases at J, with 11 bases in the middle. Per the germline V gene, CDR1 is MDHEN and CDR2 is SYDVKM. The CDR3 covers 12 residues. The CDR3, as DNA: TGTGCCAGCAGTATCGGAGGGAGTGAGCAGTTCTTC. It encodes CASSIGGSEQFF.

The chain carries TRBV28 and TRBJ1-1; D uncertain. The CDR3 loop spans 14 amino acids. Trimming left V 5 bases short and J 1 base short, with 11 bases between. Germline V gene data show CDR1 as MDHEN and CDR2 as SYDVKM. This CDR3 reads CASSIIQSNTEAFF. The CDR3 region has the DNA TGTGCCAGCAGTATCATACAGTCGAACACTGAAGCTTTCTTT. The full variable domain, with the rest looked up from reference TRBV28 and TRBJ1-1, is DVKVTQSSRYLVKRTGEKVFLECVQDMDHENMFWYRQDPGLGLRLIYFSYDVKMKEKGDIPEGYSVSREKKERFSLILESASTNQTSMYLCASSIIQSNTEAFFGQGTRLTVV.

The genes are TRBV21-1 and TRBJ1-5; TRBD1 reflects the table's D call only, with no check against the DNA. TRBV21-1 is recorded as a pseudogene. There are 15 residues in the CDR3. The CDR3 sequence is CASCPRDRVCQPQHF. The CDR3 DNA is TGTGCCAGCTGCCCTCGGGACAGGGTTTGTCAGCCCCAGCATTTT.

The chain links TRBV28 to TRBJ2-5; D unresolved. V lost 5 bases to trimming and J lost 4 bases, with 8 bases between them. In germline, CDR1 is MDHEN, CDR2 SYDVKM. This CDR3 is built from 12 residues. CDR3 in DNA: TGTGCCAGCAGTCCCGGTCGAGAGACCCAGTACTTC. The encoded protein is CASSPGRETQYF.

This rearrangement joins TRBV5-1 to TRBJ2-7, with 8 bases lining up with TRBD1. The CDR3 loop spans 14 amino acids. With V trimmed by 3 bases and J by 2 bases, 4 bases remained unmatched. CDR1 is SGHRS, CDR2 YFSETQ, per germline. In nucleotides, the CDR3 is TGCGCCAGCAGCTCACAGGGGGATGCCTACGAGCAGTACTTC. This gives the protein CASSSQGDAYEQYF. Variable domain in full (rest from reference TRBV5-1 and TRBJ2-7): KAGVTQTPRYLIKTRGQQVTLSCSPISGHRSVSWYQQTPGQGLQFLFEYFSETQRNKGNFPGRFSGRQFSNSRSEMNVSTLELGDSALYLCASSSQGDAYEQYFGPGTRLTVT.

The chain is built from TRBV28 and TRBJ1-2, with 7 bases identical to TRBD1. V dropped 5 bases and J dropped 7; count of bases not matched to a gene: 4. Germline V gene lookup returns CDR1 MDHEN and CDR2 SYDVKM. CDR3 size: 12 residues. The CDR3 DNA reads as TGTGCCAGCAGTATAAACAGGGGTGGCTACACCTTC. Its protein is CASSINRGGYTF.

Turning to this clone: The same CDR3 can be traced to other DNA sequences in this sample. The chain has TRBV5-1 and TRBJ2-3; 7 nucleotides agree with TRBD1. This CDR3 is 14 amino acids long. Germline trimming cut 3 bases from V and 2 bases from J; bases unmatched to any gene: 3. Germline-derived CDR1 and CDR2 are SGHRS and YFSETQ. Written as DNA, the CDR3 is TGCGCCAGCAGCTCTGGGACAGCCACAGATACGCAGTATTTT. This gives the protein CASSSGTATDTQYF.

The rearrangement uses TRBV5-5 and TRBJ2-7, with D maybe TRBD1 (6 bases). This CDR3 is built from 13 residues. Trimming took 6 bases from V and 0 from J, leaving 10 bases between them. Germline-derived CDR1 and CDR2 are SGHKS and YYEKEE (reference sequence). The CDR3 loop reads CASTTDSSYEQYF. CDR3 sequence (DNA): TGTGCCAGCACCACGGACAGCTCCTACGAGCAGTACTTC.